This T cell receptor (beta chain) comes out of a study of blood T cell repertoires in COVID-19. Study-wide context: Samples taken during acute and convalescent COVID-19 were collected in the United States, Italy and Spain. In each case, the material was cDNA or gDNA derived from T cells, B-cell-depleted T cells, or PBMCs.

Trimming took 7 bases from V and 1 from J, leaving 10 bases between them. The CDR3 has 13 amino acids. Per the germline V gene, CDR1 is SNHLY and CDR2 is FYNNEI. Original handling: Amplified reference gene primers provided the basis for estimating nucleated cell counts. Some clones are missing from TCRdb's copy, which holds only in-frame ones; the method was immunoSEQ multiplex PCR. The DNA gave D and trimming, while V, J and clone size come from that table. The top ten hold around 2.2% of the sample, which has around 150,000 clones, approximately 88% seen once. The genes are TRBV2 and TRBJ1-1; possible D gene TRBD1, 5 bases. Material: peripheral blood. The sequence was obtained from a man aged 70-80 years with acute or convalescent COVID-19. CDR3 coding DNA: TGTGCCAGCAACCGAAGGGGGAACACTGAAGCTTTCTTT. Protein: CASNRRGNTEAFF.